The next 2 T cell receptor beta chains were all read from a single sample in a study of identical twins. A single record per CDR3 protein comes from TCRdb applying MiXCR to the 5' RACE reads. The table records 410,000 or so distinct CDR3 sequences, approximately 18% of them present only once. Specimen: naive T cells sorted from blood. These receptors all come from a man between 50 and 59 years old in good health.

Only a few counts were recorded for this clonotype. The V call is TRBV9, the J call TRBJ2-1, with 8 bases matching TRBD2. V lost 1 base and J lost 4; bases outside the gene matches: 16. Per the germline V gene, CDR1 is SGDLS and CDR2 is YYNGEE. This CDR3 comprises 19 residues. This CDR3 is CASSVNPSSASGFYNEQFF. The CDR3 DNA is TGTGCCAGCAGCGTAAACCCCTCGTCGGCTAGCGGGTTTTACAATGAGCAGTTCTTC. Complete variable domain (other parts from reference TRBV9 and TRBJ2-1): DSGVTQTPKHLITATGQRVTLRCSPRSGDLSVYWYQQSLDQGLQFLIQYYNGEERAKGNILERFSAQQFPDLHSELNLSSLELGDSALYFCASSVNPSSASGFYNEQFFGPGTRLTVL.

V and J are TRBV6-1 and TRBJ2-3; 15 bases map to TRBD2. Germline V gene sequence: CDR1 MNHNS, CDR2 SASEGT. J was trimmed by 6 bases and V by 7 bases; bases with no gene match: 5. This CDR3 spans 15 amino acids. The CDR3 sequence is CASTSGTSGGDTQYF. DNA for the CDR3: TGTGCCAGCACCTCCGGGACTAGCGGGGGGGATACGCAGTATTTT.